Below are 20 T cell receptor beta chains sequenced from a single sample in a study of lymphopenia after photon versus proton radiotherapy. Assay: immunoSEQ multiplex PCR; the TCRdb copy retains only in-frame clones and omits some. Among about 16,000 clones listed, 70% to 90% were seen once. The source was peripheral blood, collected from a patient treated with proton-based radiotherapy. Every receptor here comes from a man between 65 and 80 years old with pancreatic cancer.

This clone was found once. The chain combines TRBV5-1 with TRBJ2-5, with TRBD1 matching 7 bases. This CDR3 has 15 residues. With 4 bases clipped from V and 5 bases from J, the junction kept 11 bases outside the gene matches. Per germline, CDR1 SGHRS and CDR2 YFSETQ. The CDR3 coding sequence is TGCGCCAGCAGCACACGGGACAGTTCGTACGAGACCCAGTACTTC. This translates into CASSTRDSSYETQYF.

By share of the sample, this clone is medium-sized. This sequence joins TRBV7-9 and TRBJ1-2; tentatively, D is TRBD1 (6 bases). Germline loops: CDR1 SEHNR, CDR2 FQNEAQ (reference sequence). This CDR3 comprises 14 residues. The V and J ends lost 6 bases and 7 bases respectively, with 18 bases between them. The CDR3 protein is CASSLDSRGRGYTF. The CDR3 DNA is TGTGCCAGCAGTCTAGACAGCAGGGGACGTGGCTACACCTTC.

This chain joins TRBV18 and TRBJ1-1; TRBD1 aligns across 7 bases. The V gene's germline CDR1 is KGHSH and CDR2 LQKENI. Losses at the gene ends were 8 bases for V and 5 bases for J; bases not matched to a gene: 8. CDR3 length: 13 amino acids. CDR3 loop: CASTRDRETEAFF. In nucleotides, the CDR3 is TGTGCCAGCACGAGGGACAGAGAAACTGAAGCTTTCTTT. Drawing the rest from reference TRBV18 and TRBJ1-1, the complete variable domain is NAGVMQNPRHLVRRRGQEARLRCSPMKGHSHVYWYRQLPEEGLKFMVYLQKENIIDESGMPKERFSAEFPKEGPSILRIQQVVRGDSAAYFCASTRDRETEAFFGQGTRLTVV.

The V and J genes are TRBV14 and TRBJ2-2; D is unclear. Germline CDR1 SGHDN, CDR2 FVKESK. The CDR3 has 13 amino acids. Trimming shortened V by 3 bases and J by 9 bases, and 11 bases separated the two germline ends. The CDR3 is CASSHERRRELFF. Written as DNA, the CDR3 is TGTGCCAGCAGCCATGAAAGGAGAAGGGAGCTGTTTTTT.

The chain combines TRBV11-2 with TRBJ1-5; no definite D call. Germline loops: CDR1 SGHAT, CDR2 FQNNGV. This CDR3 region has 14 residues. V lost 5 bases and J lost 1, with 9 bases in between. CDR3 residues: CASSEQPSNQPQHF. CDR3 in DNA: TGTGCCAGCAGCGAACAGCCAAGCAATCAGCCCCAGCATTTT.

This chain links TRBV11-3 with TRBJ2-7, with D perhaps TRBD1 (5 bases). This CDR3 has 15 amino acids. The ends were cut back, 4 bases at V and 3 bases at J, with 16 bases in the middle. The germline V gene encodes CDR1 SGHNT and CDR2 YENEEA. CDR3 DNA sequence: TGTGCCAGCAGCTACCAGGGCGATTTAGGCTACGAGCAGTACTTC. It yields the protein CASSYQGDLGYEQYF.

This sequence joins TRBV6-4 and TRBJ1-2; D gene uncertain. CDR3 length equals 13 residues. Germline CDR1 MRHNA, CDR2 SNTAGT. V lost 0 bases and J lost 7, with 9 bases in between. The CDR3 region is CASSDSGRSGYTF. The CDR3 region has the DNA TGTGCCAGCAGTGACTCGGGCCGCTCTGGCTACACCTTC.

V and J are TRBV10-3 and TRBJ2-2, with 7 bases fitting TRBD1. Germline assignment: CDR1 ENHRY and CDR2 SYGVKD. CDR3 size: 13 residues. Trimming took 11 bases from V and 3 from J; bases not matched to a gene: 6. This CDR3 is CASSGTDTGELFF. DNA for the CDR3: TGTGCCTCCTCCGGGACAGACACCGGGGAGCTGTTTTTT.

V and J are TRBV4-2 and TRBJ2-2; D unresolved. V was clipped by 7 bases and J by 3 bases, with 21 bases between them. CDR1 LGHNA and CDR2 YNFKEQ come from the germline V gene. This CDR3 spans 17 amino acids. CDR3 loop: CASTLEPLTSDTGELFF. For the CDR3, the DNA is TGTGCCAGCACCCTGGAGCCGTTAACTTCCGACACCGGGGAGCTGTTTTTT.

The chain couples TRBV5-1 to TRBJ1-5; 7 bases are a match to TRBD1. J gave up 3 bases and V 0 bases, and 3 bases lay outside the gene matches. CDR3 length: 15 residues. In germline, CDR1 is SGHRS, CDR2 YFSETQ. The CDR3 sequence: CASSLAGTVNQPQHF. The CDR3 nucleotides are TGCGCCAGCAGCTTGGCCGGGACAGTCAATCAGCCCCAGCATTTT.

This chain links TRBV4-2 with TRBJ2-1; weak D call: TRBD2 (5 bases). This CDR3 spans 19 amino acids. Germline-derived CDR1 and CDR2 are LGHNA and YNFKEQ. The ends were cut back, 4 bases at V and 5 bases at J, with 27 bases in the middle. CDR3 protein: CASSRGPFMLGRGDNEQFF. As DNA, the CDR3 is TGTGCCAGCAGCCGTGGACCGTTCATGTTGGGCCGGGGAGACAATGAGCAGTTCTTC.

The rearrangement links TRBV7-2 to TRBJ2-7; D might be TRBD1 (6 bases). V gave up 4 bases and J gave up 5 bases, with 12 bases separating them. The CDR3 sequence is 13 residues long. Looked up from germline, CDR1 is SGHTA and CDR2 is FQGNSA. CDR3 nucleotides: TGTGCCAGCAGCTCCAGACAGGTGCACGAGCAGTACTTC. Protein sequence: CASSSRQVHEQYF.

J is TRBJ1-4 and V is TRBV5-1; D may be TRBD1 (6 bases). The CDR3 spans 17 residues. The V end lost 4 bases, the J end lost 4 bases, and 20 bases lay between the germline ends. Germline V gene sequence: CDR1 SGHRS, CDR2 YFSETQ. The CDR3 DNA is TGCGCCAGCAGCCGCGACCCGGACAGAGGATATAATGAAAAACTGTTTTTT. It yields the protein CASSRDPDRGYNEKLFF. The full variable domain, with the rest looked up from reference TRBV5-1 and TRBJ1-4, is KAGVTQTPRYLIKTRGQQVTLSCSPISGHRSVSWYQQTPGQGLQFLFEYFSETQRNKGNFPGRFSGRQFSNSRSEMNVSTLELGDSALYLCASSRDPDRGYNEKLFFGSGTQLSVL.

This clone was detected once. This chain connects TRBV7-7 to TRBJ2-5, with TRBD1 matching over 9 bases. With 5 bases clipped from V and 4 bases from J, the junction kept 8 bases outside the gene matches. The CDR3 is made up of 15 amino acids. Germline CDR1 is SSHAT and CDR2 is FNYEAQ (reference sequence). CDR3 nucleotide sequence: TGTGCCAGCAGCCTGGGACAGGGCCCAGGAGAGACCCAGTACTTC. Protein: CASSLGQGPGETQYF.

This chain links TRBV9 with TRBJ2-3; the D gene is possibly TRBD1 (6 bases). The CDR3 sequence is 17 residues long. CDR1 and CDR2 (germline): SGDLS, YYNGEE. The V and J ends lost 1 base and 0 bases respectively, with 15 bases between them. The CDR3 DNA follows: TGTGCCAGCAGCGTACTAGGACAGCGTACTAGCACAGATACGCAGTATTTT. Amino acids: CASSVLGQRTSTDTQYF.

This rearrangement joins TRBV7-6 to TRBJ2-5, with TRBD2 identical over 9 bases. Losses at the gene ends were 5 bases for V and 0 bases for J; bases not matched to a gene: 7. The V gene's germline CDR1 is SGHVS and CDR2 FNYEAQ. The CDR3 totals 16 residues. The CDR3 region is CASSPGTSSYQETQYF. For the CDR3, the DNA is TGTGCCAGCAGCCCCGGGACTAGCTCGTACCAAGAGACCCAGTACTTC.

The chain uses TRBV10-3 and TRBJ1-2; possible D gene TRBD1, 6 bases. Per the germline V gene, CDR1 is ENHRY and CDR2 is SYGVKD. V was trimmed by 10 bases and J by 6 bases, leaving 21 bases between them. The CDR3 is 14 amino acids. CDR3 nucleotide sequence: TGTGCCACGCAGACTGTCCGGGGGCGCGATGGCTACACCTTC. Translating it yields CATQTVRGRDGYTF.

The chain is built from TRBV27 and TRBJ2-7; 7 bases match TRBD1. V shed 6 bases and J 2 bases; nucleotides not matched to a gene: 4. This CDR3 comprises 13 residues. Per germline, CDR1 MNHEY and CDR2 SMNVEV (reference sequence). CDR3 in DNA: TGTGCCAGCAGCCGACAGGGACCCTACGAGCAGTACTTC. It encodes CASSRQGPYEQYF.

This chain links TRBV12-5 with TRBJ2-4, with TRBD1 matching over 7 bases. Germline V gene sequence: CDR1 LGHNT, CDR2 FRNRAP. J lost 4 bases, V lost 6 bases, and 3 bases had no gene match. The CDR3 runs 13 residues. This CDR3 reads CASGLGQKNIQYF. CDR3 sequence (DNA): TGTGCTAGTGGGCTGGGACAGAAAAACATTCAGTACTTC.

This chain links TRBV5-1 with TRBJ2-5, with 10 bases lining up with TRBD1. J gave up 5 bases and V 4 bases, and 5 bases lay outside the gene matches. The germline gives CDR1 SGHRS, CDR2 YFSETQ. The length of the CDR3 is 14 residues. The CDR3 loop reads CASSPGQGMETQYF. The CDR3 coding sequence is TGCGCCAGCAGCCCGGGACAGGGGATGGAGACCCAGTACTTC.